This is a list of T cell receptor beta chains from one sample in a study of regulatory T cells in long-lasting Graves disease. TCRdb reprocessed the multiplex PCR reads with MiXCR, giving one entry per CDR3 protein. The sample carries around 460,000 distinct CDR3 sequences, around a fifth recorded once. This material consisted of peripheral blood mononuclear cells (PBMCs), taken when the disease was refractory, from a patient treated with antithyroid drugs. These receptors all stem from a female donor with Graves disease. Both conserved end residues are part of each CDR3. A D gene is named only where the DNA matches it firmly. Size tells how often a clone was seen (once, few, many) or the class of an expanded clone, and some rows leave it out.

V gene: TRBV7-2
J gene: TRBJ2-2
D gene: NA
clone size: many
CDR3 protein: CASSLGSPLNTGELFF
CDR3 DNA: TGTGCCAGCAGCTTAGGGTCTCCATTGAACACCGGGGAGCTGTTTTTT

V gene: TRBV12-3/TRBV12-4
J gene: TRBJ2-5
D gene: NA
clone size: NA
CDR3 protein: CASSSVGGVTQYF
CDR3 DNA: TGTGCCAGCAGTAGTGTAGGGGGAGTGACCCAGTACTTC

V gene: TRBV27
J gene: TRBJ1-3
D gene: TRBD1
clone size: NA
CDR3 protein: CASSPRGTGGFLGNTIYF
CDR3 DNA: TGTGCCAGCAGCCCCCGGGGGACAGGGGGCTTTTTGGGAAACACCATATATTTT

V gene: TRBV12-3/TRBV12-4
J gene: TRBJ2-7
D gene: TRBD1
clone size: many
CDR3 protein: CASSFWTGSSYEQYF
CDR3 DNA: TGTGCCAGCAGTTTTTGGACAGGGAGCTCCTACGAGCAGTACTTC

V gene: TRBV20-1
J gene: TRBJ2-1
D gene: TRBD2
clone size: NA
CDR3 protein: CSAGLADGIEQFF
CDR3 DNA: TGCAGTGCGGGACTAGCGGATGGGATAGAGCAGTTCTTC

V gene: TRBV11-3
J gene: TRBJ2-1
D gene: NA
clone size: few
CDR3 protein: CASRRVGVNEQFF
CDR3 DNA: TGTGCCAGCAGGAGGGTAGGAGTCAATGAGCAGTTCTTC

V gene: TRBV12-3/TRBV12-4
J gene: TRBJ1-2
D gene: TRBD1
clone size: many
CDR3 protein: CASSLRGRGYGYTF
CDR3 DNA: TGTGCCAGCAGCCTCAGGGGGCGAGGCTATGGCTACACCTTC

V gene: TRBV10-3
J gene: TRBJ1-1
D gene: NA
clone size: NA
CDR3 protein: CASRGRPRDTEAFF
CDR3 DNA: TGTGCCAGCAGGGGCAGGCCAAGGGACACTGAAGCTTTCTTT

V gene: TRBV6-1
J gene: TRBJ2-7
D gene: NA
clone size: NA
CDR3 protein: CASTNQTSMYLCASSLQIYEQYF
CDR3 DNA: NA

V gene: TRBV6-1
J gene: TRBJ1-6
D gene: NA
clone size: many
CDR3 protein: CASSEEIGHSPLHF
CDR3 DNA: TGTGCCAGCAGTGAAGAGATTGGGCATTCACCCCTCCACTTT

V gene: TRBV28
J gene: TRBJ1-2
D gene: NA
clone size: many
CDR3 protein: CASSLFGSPNYGYTF
CDR3 DNA: TGTGCCAGCAGTTTATTCGGGAGCCCTAACTATGGCTACACCTTC

V gene: TRBV2
J gene: TRBJ2-2
D gene: NA
clone size: many
CDR3 protein: CASSESSGAGELFF
CDR3 DNA: TGTGCCAGCAGTGAAAGCTCGGGAGCCGGGGAGCTGTTTTTT

V gene: TRBV12-3/TRBV12-4
J gene: TRBJ2-7
D gene: NA
clone size: many
CDR3 protein: CASRLGPDEQYF
CDR3 DNA: TGTGCCAGCAGGCTGGGACCTGACGAGCAGTACTTC

V gene: TRBV27
J gene: TRBJ2-7
D gene: TRBD1
clone size: many
CDR3 protein: CASSDRGEQYF
CDR3 DNA: TGTGCCAGCAGTGACAGGGGGGAGCAGTACTTC

V gene: TRBV20-1
J gene: TRBJ2-1
D gene: TRBD1
clone size: few
CDR3 protein: CSANFRTGAPNFEQFF
CDR3 DNA: TGCAGTGCTAATTTTAGGACAGGGGCCCCAAACTTTGAGCAGTTCTTC

V gene: TRBV5-1
J gene: TRBJ2-2
D gene: NA
clone size: NA
CDR3 protein: CASIRGTPNTGELFF
CDR3 DNA: TGCGCCAGCATTCGGGGGACCCCTAACACCGGGGAGCTGTTTTTT

V gene: TRBV11-2
J gene: TRBJ1-6
D gene: TRBD1
clone size: NA
CDR3 protein: CASSWGQGYNSPLHF
CDR3 DNA: TGTGCCAGCAGCTGGGGACAGGGCTATAATTCACCCCTCCACTTT

V gene: TRBV3-1
J gene: TRBJ2-5
D gene: TRBD1
clone size: NA
CDR3 protein: CASSLRSTGPETQYF
CDR3 DNA: TGTGCCAGCAGCCTCAGATCGACAGGGCCCGAGACCCAGTACTTC

V gene: TRBV12-3/TRBV12-4
J gene: TRBJ2-7
D gene: NA
clone size: many
CDR3 protein: CASSPSLTGSYEQYF
CDR3 DNA: TGTGCCAGCAGTCCTTCCTTGACTGGGAGCTACGAGCAGTACTTC

V gene: TRBV6-6
J gene: TRBJ1-3
D gene: TRBD1
clone size: once
CDR3 protein: CASSYSTTGGAGNTIYF
CDR3 DNA: TGTGCCAGCAGTTACTCGACCACAGGGGGCGCCGGAAACACCATATATTTT

V gene: TRBV20-1
J gene: TRBJ2-7
D gene: TRBD2
clone size: NA
CDR3 protein: CSAKLAGLFHEQYF
CDR3 DNA: TGCAGTGCCAAACTAGCGGGATTGTTCCACGAGCAGTACTTC

V gene: TRBV2
J gene: TRBJ2-5
D gene: TRBD2
clone size: many
CDR3 protein: CASSFAGGSQETQYF
CDR3 DNA: TGTGCCAGCAGTTTTGCGGGGGGGTCTCAAGAGACCCAGTACTTC

V gene: TRBV7-9
J gene: TRBJ1-1
D gene: TRBD1
clone size: many
CDR3 protein: CASSSRGGTANTEAFF
CDR3 DNA: TGTGCCAGCAGCTCCAGAGGGGGGACAGCAAACACTGAAGCTTTCTTT

V gene: TRBV6-1
J gene: TRBJ1-3
D gene: NA
clone size: few
CDR3 protein: CASSEVNSLGNTIYF
CDR3 DNA: TGTGCCAGCAGTGAAGTCAACAGCCTCGGAAACACCATATATTTT

V gene: TRBV20-1
J gene: TRBJ1-2
D gene: TRBD1
clone size: few
CDR3 protein: CSARQGAGYTF
CDR3 DNA: TGCAGTGCTAGACAGGGGGCTGGCTACACCTTC

V gene: TRBV7-9
J gene: TRBJ1-5
D gene: NA
clone size: many
CDR3 protein: CASSPSGNQPQHF
CDR3 DNA: TGTGCCAGCAGTCCGTCTGGCAATCAGCCCCAGCATTTT

V gene: TRBV12-3/TRBV12-4
J gene: TRBJ1-2
D gene: NA
clone size: many
CDR3 protein: CASTQPNYGYTF
CDR3 DNA: TGTGCCAGCACCCAACCTAACTATGGCTACACCTTC

V gene: TRBV28
J gene: TRBJ2-2
D gene: NA
clone size: NA
CDR3 protein: CASSSGAVGELFF
CDR3 DNA: TGTGCCAGCAGTTCTGGGGCGGTCGGGGAGCTGTTTTTT

V gene: TRBV15
J gene: TRBJ2-7
D gene: NA
clone size: many
CDR3 protein: CATSSNPGSLGYEQYF
CDR3 DNA: TGTGCCACCAGCAGTAACCCGGGGTCCTTGGGATACGAGCAGTACTTC

V gene: TRBV7-2
J gene: TRBJ1-2
D gene: TRBD1
clone size: many
CDR3 protein: CASSSPSSGQGALAQGYTF
CDR3 DNA: TGTGCCAGCAGCTCCCCTTCTTCCGGACAGGGGGCGTTGGCTCAGGGCTACACCTTC

V gene: TRBV2
J gene: TRBJ2-5
D gene: TRBD1
clone size: many
CDR3 protein: CASSDGRGLSETQYF
CDR3 DNA: TGTGCCAGCAGTGACGGCAGGGGGCTTAGCGAGACCCAGTACTTC

V gene: TRBV6-2/TRBV6-3
J gene: TRBJ2-7
D gene: NA
clone size: few
CDR3 protein: CASREGFNEQYF
CDR3 DNA: TGTGCCAGCCGCGAGGGGTTTAACGAGCAGTACTTC

V gene: TRBV2
J gene: TRBJ1-1
D gene: NA
clone size: many
CDR3 protein: CASSEGLGLYTEAFF
CDR3 DNA: TGTGCCAGCAGTGAGGGCTTGGGTTTGTACACTGAAGCTTTCTTT

V gene: TRBV6-5
J gene: TRBJ1-1
D gene: NA
clone size: NA
CDR3 protein: CASSYYRKAAEAFF
CDR3 DNA: TGTGCCAGCAGTTACTACAGGAAAGCCGCTGAAGCTTTCTTT

V gene: TRBV5-1
J gene: TRBJ1-1
D gene: NA
clone size: NA
CDR3 protein: CASRQGGGGAEAFF
CDR3 DNA: TGCGCCAGCAGACAGGGAGGGGGAGGCGCTGAAGCTTTCTTT

V gene: TRBV28
J gene: TRBJ2-6
D gene: TRBD1
clone size: few
CDR3 protein: CATLQGTGANVLTF
CDR3 DNA: TGTGCCACCTTACAGGGGACCGGGGCCAACGTCCTGACTTTC

V gene: TRBV10-3
J gene: TRBJ2-7
D gene: NA
clone size: few
CDR3 protein: CAISESTRLAGRRTYEQYF
CDR3 DNA: TGTGCCATCAGTGAGTCGACTCGGTTGGCAGGGAGGAGAACCTACGAGCAGTACTTC

V gene: TRBV18
J gene: TRBJ1-1
D gene: NA
clone size: few
CDR3 protein: CASSPSGKGLGAFF
CDR3 DNA: TGTGCCAGCTCACCATCTGGAAAGGGCCTAGGGGCTTTCTTT

V gene: TRBV20-1
J gene: TRBJ2-7
D gene: NA
clone size: NA
CDR3 protein: CSASQGGGTYEQYF
CDR3 DNA: TGCAGTGCTAGCCAGGGGGGGGGAACCTACGAGCAGTACTTC

V gene: TRBV28
J gene: TRBJ1-1
D gene: NA
clone size: many
CDR3 protein: CASGEDNTEAFF
CDR3 DNA: TGTGCCAGCGGGGAGGACAACACTGAAGCTTTCTTT

V gene: TRBV19
J gene: TRBJ1-2
D gene: TRBD1
clone size: few
CDR3 protein: CASSTGDSSGRYTF
CDR3 DNA: TGTGCCAGTAGTACTGGGGACAGTTCGGGACGCTACACCTTC

V gene: TRBV6-4
J gene: TRBJ1-4
D gene: NA
clone size: NA
CDR3 protein: CASSEGVGSGKLFF
CDR3 DNA: TGTGCCAGCAGTGAAGGTGTTGGTTCTGGAAAACTGTTTTTT

V gene: TRBV20-1
J gene: TRBJ1-2
D gene: NA
clone size: many
CDR3 protein: CSARGRRLANYGYTF
CDR3 DNA: TGCAGTGCTAGAGGGCGCAGGCTAGCTAACTATGGCTACACCTTC

V gene: TRBV6-1
J gene: TRBJ1-1
D gene: NA
clone size: NA
CDR3 protein: CASSIPGEGTEAFF
CDR3 DNA: TGTGCCAGCAGTATACCCGGTGAGGGCACTGAAGCTTTCTTT

V gene: TRBV29-1
J gene: TRBJ2-7
D gene: TRBD2
clone size: few
CDR3 protein: CSVGGTSGLHGAQYF
CDR3 DNA: TGCAGCGTGGGGGGGACTAGCGGGCTACACGGGGCGCAGTACTTC

V gene: TRBV7-2
J gene: TRBJ2-5
D gene: TRBD2
clone size: many
CDR3 protein: CASSLVAGGEAETQYF
CDR3 DNA: TGTGCCAGCAGCTTAGTAGCGGGGGGGGAGGCGGAGACCCAGTACTTC

V gene: TRBV6-2/TRBV6-3
J gene: TRBJ2-7
D gene: NA
clone size: many
CDR3 protein: CASSYTGRVPPYEQYF
CDR3 DNA: TGTGCCAGCAGTTATACCGGCAGGGTCCCACCTTACGAGCAGTACTTC

V gene: TRBV7-3
J gene: TRBJ1-1
D gene: NA
clone size: few
CDR3 protein: CASSPQQNTEAFF
CDR3 DNA: TGTGCCAGCAGCCCCCAGCAGAACACTGAAGCTTTCTTT

V gene: TRBV15
J gene: TRBJ2-3
D gene: TRBD2
clone size: NA
CDR3 protein: CATSRDWREGRGTQYF
CDR3 DNA: TGTGCCACCAGCAGAGATTGGCGGGAGGGCCGGGGTACGCAGTATTTT

V gene: TRBV3-1
J gene: TRBJ1-2
D gene: TRBD1
clone size: many
CDR3 protein: CASSGQGKYGYTF
CDR3 DNA: TGTGCCAGCAGTGGACAGGGGAAGTATGGCTACACCTTC

V gene: TRBV29-1
J gene: TRBJ1-1
D gene: NA
clone size: few
CDR3 protein: CSVEDGGRNTEAFF
CDR3 DNA: TGCAGCGTTGAAGATGGTGGGAGGAACACTGAAGCTTTCTTT

V gene: TRBV20-1
J gene: TRBJ2-1
D gene: NA
clone size: NA
CDR3 protein: CSARLGYNEQFF
CDR3 DNA: TGCAGTGCTAGACTAGGATACAATGAGCAGTTCTTC

V gene: TRBV12-3/TRBV12-4
J gene: TRBJ1-5
D gene: NA
clone size: NA
CDR3 protein: CASSSGQVGQPQHF
CDR3 DNA: TGTGCCAGCAGTTCCGGCCAGGTGGGTCAGCCCCAGCATTTT

V gene: TRBV28
J gene: TRBJ2-7
D gene: NA
clone size: many
CDR3 protein: CASSLLGRSSYEQYF
CDR3 DNA: TGTGCCAGCAGTTTATTAGGGCGGAGCTCCTACGAGCAGTACTTC